Here is one T cell receptor (beta chain) with its context. Its antigen is unidentified. Using immunoSEQ multiplex PCR, the repertoire was profiled, and TCRdb retains in-frame clones only, with some absent. The sample holds approximately 50,000 clones, less than 85% seen once. The data belong to a study of a mutant IDH1 vaccine in newly diagnosed glioma. V lost 8 bases and J 7 bases, leaving 8 bases between the germline ends. The CDR3 has 11 residues. Germline V lookup: CDR1 MNHEY, CDR2 SMNVEV (reference sequence). The time point was: week 47, end of study. Topical imiquimod was applied with each vaccine dose, which held 300 ug of mutant IDH1 20-mer peptide. Donors' newly diagnosed IDH1-mutant WHO grade 3 or 4 astrocytomas lacked nuclear ATRX.

This chain joins TRBV27 and TRBJ2-2; D ambiguous. The sample in question was PBMCs, obtained from a glioma patient whose treatment included an IDH1 peptide vaccine. The sequence came from a woman aged 40 to 49 with glioma. Some clones in this sample may be carry-over from other donors' samples. CDR3 DNA: TGTGCCAGCCGATACCTCGGGGAGCTGTTTTTT. Its translation: CASRYLGELFF.